This is a list of T cell receptor beta chains from one sample in a study of tumor-infiltrating lymphocytes in localized non-small cell lung cancer. Libraries were prepared by immunoSEQ multiplex PCR; TCRdb keeps only in-frame clonotypes and omits some of them. The sample lists around 8,900 clones, around 72% occurring once. Sequences were obtained from lung tumor tissue. Receptors were obtained from a human donor with non-small cell lung cancer. Both conserved end residues are part of each CDR3.

CDR3aa	j_gene	v_gene
CASSLGLDVDEQYF	TRBJ2-7	TRBV7-2
CASSITGGWGQPQHF	TRBJ1-5	TRBV19
CASRLKRERVGTEAFF	TRBJ1-1	TRBV12-2
CSARPEETQYF	TRBJ2-5	TRBV20-1
CASSVGTGTNTEAFF	TRBJ1-1	TRBV9
CASSVDSLTGADYGYTF	TRBJ1-2	TRBV9
CASSPPVNTEAFF	TRBJ1-1	TRBV18
CASSLWIDSGTEAFF	TRBJ1-1	TRBV28
CASSDQGRGYEQYF	TRBJ2-7	TRBV19
CASSPGTYGYTF	TRBJ1-2	TRBV18
CASSRFGTGGGNTEAFF	TRBJ1-1	TRBV5-6
CASSFSGGDYGYTF	TRBJ1-2	TRBV28
CASGHWTGGRNTEAFF	TRBJ1-1	TRBV12-5
CASSLSGTDTQYF	TRBJ2-3	TRBV7-7